Presented here are 12 T cell receptor beta chains from one specimen sequenced in a study of blood T cell repertoires in COVID-19. The assay was immunoSEQ multiplex PCR, and TCRdb's table has in-frame clones only and misses some. The sample yields around 53,000 clones, 90% to 95% seen once. Input material: peripheral blood. The source of these receptors is a human donor in a cohort sampled during active COVID-19.

The chain has TRBV4-1 and TRBJ2-7, with TRBD1 matching over 8 bases. This CDR3 region has 15 residues. The V gene's germline CDR1 is MGHRA and CDR2 YSYEKL. After removal of 4 bases from V and 5 bases from J, the junction contained 10 bases not matched to a gene. The CDR3 nucleotides read TGCGCCAGCAGCCGCGTCGGACAGGGAATAGACGAGCAGTACTTC. It is translated as CASSRVGQGIDEQYF.

J is TRBJ2-1 and V is TRBV3-1 (or the pseudogene TRBV3-2); maybe TRBD1 (6 bases). Germline V CDR1 and CDR2: LGHDT, YNNKEL (reference sequence). The CDR3 is 15 residues long. The V gene lost 5 bases and the J gene lost 2 bases, with 13 bases spanning the gap. DNA of the CDR3: TGTGCCAGCAGCATGGGACACCCCCCCTACAATGAGCAGTTCTTC. Amino acid sequence: CASSMGHPPYNEQFF.

The genes are TRBV12-1 and TRBJ2-2; the table's D gene call, TRBD2, was not cross checked with the DNA. TRBV12-1 is a pseudogene locus. CDR3 length: 17 residues. The CDR3 nucleotides read TGTGCCAGCAGCCCCCGGACGGGAACCGAAGGTCCCGGGGAGCTGTTTTTT. Encoded protein: CASSPRTGTEGPGELFF.

The chain recombines TRBV4-3 with TRBJ1-5; D is ambiguous. The CDR3 is 13 amino acids. Trimming cost V 1 base and J 7 bases, with 8 bases left between them. The germline gives CDR1 LGHNA, CDR2 YSLEER. CDR3 amino acids: CASSQALSQPQHF. DNA of the CDR3: TGCGCCAGCAGCCAAGCTTTGAGCCAGCCCCAGCATTTT.

J is TRBJ2-5 and V is TRBV5-1; 7 bases are shared with TRBD2. J lost 5 bases, V lost 5 bases, and 12 bases had no gene match. The CDR3 consists of 15 residues. Per germline, CDR1 SGHRS and CDR2 YFSETQ. The CDR3 sequence: CASSAGWGGQETQYF. In DNA form, the CDR3 reads TGCGCCAGCAGTGCGGGCTGGGGGGGTCAGGAGACCCAGTACTTC. The full variable domain, with the rest looked up from reference TRBV5-1 and TRBJ2-5, is KAGVTQTPRYLIKTRGQQVTLSCSPISGHRSVSWYQQTPGQGLQFLFEYFSETQRNKGNFPGRFSGRQFSNSRSEMNVSTLELGDSALYLCASSAGWGGQETQYFGPGTRLLVL.

V gene TRBV5-5 combines with J gene TRBJ1-5, with no clear D. Germline V CDR1 and CDR2: SGHKS, YYEKEE (reference sequence). Trimming took off 4 bases at V and 1 base at J, with 12 bases between the two ends. The CDR3 is 15 residues long. CDR3 nucleotide sequence: TGTGCCAGCAGCGATGGCATTCTGAGCAATCAGCCCCAGCATTTT. It is translated as CASSDGILSNQPQHF.

This clone showed up just once. The chain links TRBV6-2 or TRBV6-3 to TRBJ2-2; TRBD2 agrees at 7 bases. Germline CDR1 and CDR2: MNHEY and SVGEGT. With 2 bases clipped from V and 3 bases from J, the junction kept 9 bases outside the gene matches. This CDR3 comprises 17 residues. The CDR3 nucleotides read TGTGCCAGCAGTTACAACGGGGGGATATTGGACACCGGGGAGCTGTTTTTT. This gives the protein CASSYNGGILDTGELFF.

V is TRBV10-3 and J is TRBJ1-2, with a possible D match to TRBD1 (5 bases). V lost 11 bases and J 6 bases, leaving 13 bases between the germline ends. There are 11 residues in the CDR3. The germline V gene encodes CDR1 ENHRY and CDR2 SYGVKD. The CDR3 reads CALQVWHGYTF. The CDR3 DNA sequence: TGTGCCCTACAGGTCTGGCATGGCTACACCTTC.

This clone has a handful of counts. The gene calls are TRBV13 and TRBJ2-3; D is possibly TRBD1 (5 bases). The CDR3 sequence is 16 residues long. The germline gives CDR1 PRHDT, CDR2 FYEKMQ (reference sequence). Trimming took off 3 bases at V and 3 bases at J, with 16 bases between the two ends. The CDR3 bases are TGTGCCAGCAGCTTTTCCCAGGGATTCCGAACAGATACGCAGTATTTT. It encodes CASSFSQGFRTDTQYF.

This clone was seen only a few times. The chain carries TRBV19 and TRBJ2-2; 7 bases line up with TRBD1. CDR1 is LNHDA and CDR2 is SQIVND in the germline V gene (reference sequence). The J segment lost 5 bases and the V segment lost 5 bases, leaving 2 bases of the junction unmatched. This CDR3 has 13 residues. The CDR3 coding sequence is TGTGCCAGTAGTCCACAGGGGACCGGGGAGCTGTTTTTT. It is translated as CASSPQGTGELFF.

This chain connects TRBV2 to TRBJ2-2; 8 bases align to TRBD2. Germline V gives CDR1 SNHLY, CDR2 FYNNEI. The CDR3 contains 16 residues. J was trimmed by 3 bases and V by 3 bases; bases with no gene match: 6. The CDR3 reads CASSEIAGYDTGELFF. Written as DNA, the CDR3 is TGTGCCAGCAGTGAGATAGCGGGGTACGACACCGGGGAGCTGTTTTTT.

J is TRBJ1-3 and V is TRBV28; D is uncertain. The CDR3 totals 14 residues. Germline CDR1 is MDHEN and CDR2 is SYDVKM. Deletions cut 5 bases from V and 0 bases from J, with 8 bases between. The CDR3 nucleotides are TGTGCCAGCAGTGATACAAACTCTGGAAACACCATATATTTT. Residues: CASSDTNSGNTIYF.